This TCR beta chain was documented in a study of shared clonotypes between healthy human individuals. Study-wide context: Per-donor plates numbered three CD4 naive, three CD4 memory, two CD8 naive and one CD8 memory. The study, taken as a whole, reports: Non-shared clonotypes were found to have lower generation probabilities than the clonotypes that were shared by all four of the sorted-subset donors. Sequencing depth was a factor that was expected to affect clonotype sharing among donors.

Points on this clone: Its antigen is currently unknown.

Method: immunoSEQ multiplex PCR; TCRdb's copy keeps in-frame clones and lacks some. The repertoire includes 2 million to 2.5 million clones, approximately 95% of them detected once, and roughly 0.36% sits in the top ten. CDR1 is KGHSH, CDR2 LQKENI, per germline. Trimming shortened V by 3 bases and J by 2 bases, and 11 bases separated the two germline ends. The CDR3 runs 15 residues. The chain joins TRBV18 to TRBJ2-1; D assignment may be TRBD1 or TRBD2 (5 bases each). The clonotype was recovered from a man between 18 and 35 years old in good health. Some clones in this sample may be carry-over from other donors' samples. Input material: naive CD4+ T cells from PBMCs. Noted subset: CD45RA+ positively selected. The CDR3 reads CASSPGTWTYNEQFF. CDR3 DNA sequence: TGTGCCAGCTCACCCGGGACGTGGACCTACAATGAGCAGTTCTTC.